Given below is one T cell receptor (beta chain) in context. V dropped 3 bases and J dropped 3 bases, with 15 bases sitting between them. The germline gives CDR1 SGDLS, CDR2 YYNGEE. This CDR3 has 15 amino acids. The data originate from a study of T-cell reconstitution after alpha-beta-depleted transplantation in children. The TCRbeta library was prepared with unique molecular identifiers. TCRdb recomputed calls from the PCR reads with MiXCR, one row per CDR3 protein. The data show some 350,000 distinct CDR3 sequences, 10% seen once. This sequence originates from a human donor who donated a stem cell graft to a child with acute lymphoblastic leukemia. This sequence joins TRBV9 and TRBJ1-2, with D unclear. The sequences come from PBMCs from the stem cell graft donor, collected from the stem cell graft. In DNA, the CDR3 is TGTGCCAGCAGCGGCCTCGTACAGTTATACTATGGCTACACCTTC. Its translation is CASSGLVQLYYGYTF.